These 14 T cell receptor beta chains came from one sample sequenced in a study of coeliac disease (dated by TCRdb to between 2020 and 2023). These receptors have no identified antigens. Library preparation employed the immunoSEQ multiplex PCR assay. TCRdb holds this immuneACCESS table with in-frame rearrangements only. Some clones are missing; in checked studies, unresolved V genes explain under half, and the rest has no known cause. Counted in this sample were approximately 6,700 clones; 68% of them appeared once. More than 3.5% of the sample comes from the top ten. What the study reported, not specific to this receptor: Compared with controls, active coeliac intraepithelial and lamina propria samples had TRB and TRG repertoires of lower clonality, which suggests that diverse T cells were recruited.

The sample consisted of lamina propria lymphocytes from the gut. The intended sense of this specimen's cell subset or site label: lamina propria cell (LPC) fraction of small intestinal biopsy. These receptor sequences come from a woman under 30 with active celiac disease.

The rearrangement joins TRBV9 to TRBJ2-1; 7 nucleotides line up with TRBD2. This CDR3 comprises 15 residues. Germline CDR1 SGDLS, CDR2 YYNGEE. Trimming took 3 bases from V and 2 from J; bases not matched to a gene: 5. The CDR3 loop is CASSADGTTYNEQFF. CDR3 DNA sequence: TGTGCCAGCAGCGCCGACGGGACTACCTACAATGAGCAGTTCTTC.

Written as DNA, the CDR3 is TGTGCCGGATCACCTAGCGGGGGGGTTAATGAGCAGTTCTTC. Translating gives CAGSPSGGVNEQFF. The chain couples TRBV9 to TRBJ2-1, with TRBD2 matching 12 bases. The CDR3 spans 14 residues. With V trimmed by 10 bases and J by 7 bases, 9 bases remained unmatched. CDR1 and CDR2 (germline): SGDLS, YYNGEE. Full variable domain (rest looked up from reference TRBV9 and TRBJ2-1): DSGVTQTPKHLITATGQRVTLRCSPRSGDLSVYWYQQSLDQGLQFLIQYYNGEERAKGNILERFSAQQFPDLHSELNLSSLELGDSALYFCAGSPSGGVNEQFFGPGTRLTVL.

Only a few counts were recorded for this clone. The chain uses TRBV4-1 and TRBJ1-1; D unclear. The CDR3 is 16 amino acids. V lost 3 bases, J lost 4 bases, and 18 bases lay in between. Germline V lookup: CDR1 MGHRA, CDR2 YSYEKL. CDR3 coding DNA: TGCGCCAGCAGCCACGATGACATTCACCGGGGCACTGAAGCTTTCTTT. This gives the protein CASSHDDIHRGTEAFF.

This clone was seen a single time. V gene TRBV2 combines with J gene TRBJ1-3, with a weak D call TRBD1 (5 bases). The CDR3 contains 12 residues. V lost 2 bases, J lost 8 bases, and 7 bases lay in between. Germline CDR1 and CDR2: SNHLY and FYNNEI. The CDR3: CASSEQGYTIYF. DNA of the CDR3: TGTGCCAGCAGTGAACAGGGTTACACCATATATTTT. The full variable domain, in which reference TRBV2 and TRBJ1-3 provide the parts outside the CDR3, is EPEVTQTPSHQVTQMGQEVILRCVPISNHLYFYWYRQILGQKVEFLVSFYNNEISEKSEIFDDQFSVERPDGSNFTLKIRSTKLEDSAMYFCASSEQGYTIYFGEGSWLTVV.

This chain uses TRBV2 with TRBJ2-3, with a tentative D call TRBD2 (6 bases). Germline CDR1 and CDR2: SNHLY and FYNNEI. This CDR3 contains 14 residues. V was cut by 7 bases and J by 2 bases, with 13 bases left in between. In DNA, the CDR3 is TGTGCCAGCAATCAGGACTATTCCACAGATACGCAGTATTTT. Translation: CASNQDYSTDTQYF.

This clone is a singleton in its sample. The chain employs TRBV7-2 and TRBJ2-6; TRBD1 agrees at 8 bases. Looked up from germline, CDR1 is SGHTA and CDR2 is FQGNSA. J lost 3 bases, V lost 3 bases, and 7 bases had no gene match. There are 17 residues in the CDR3. The CDR3 DNA sequence: TGTGCCAGCAGCTTCGGACAGGGAGGTCTTGGGGCCAACGTCCTGACTTTC. Protein product: CASSFGQGGLGANVLTF. The whole variable domain, filled in from reference TRBV7-2 and TRBJ2-6, reads GAGVSQSPSNKVTEKGKDVELRCDPISGHTALYWYRQSLGQGLEFLIYFQGNSAPDKSGLPSDRFSAERTGGSVSTLTIQRTQQEDSAVYLCASSFGQGGLGANVLTFGAGSRLTVL.

This clone was recorded once. The V call is TRBV7-9, the J call TRBJ2-1, with a tentative D call TRBD2 (5 bases). The CDR3 is 17 residues long. CDR1 SEHNR and CDR2 FQNEAQ come from the germline V gene (reference sequence). V was clipped by 1 base and J by 5 bases, with 18 bases between them. CDR3 DNA sequence: TGTGCCAGCAGCTTAGATACCAGCGGAAATTATAACAATGAGCAGTTCTTC. This codes for CASSLDTSGNYNNEQFF.

The chain couples TRBV2 to TRBJ2-7, with D maybe TRBD1 (5 bases). CDR1 SNHLY and CDR2 FYNNEI come from the germline V gene. V was trimmed by 8 bases and J by 4 bases, leaving 12 bases between them. The CDR3 has 12 residues. CDR3 region: CASSSRGYEQYF. Here the CDR3 DNA reads TGTGCCAGCTCGAGTAGGGGTTACGAGCAGTACTTC. The full variable domain, its missing parts supplied by reference TRBV2 and TRBJ2-7, is EPEVTQTPSHQVTQMGQEVILRCVPISNHLYFYWYRQILGQKVEFLVSFYNNEISEKSEIFDDQFSVERPDGSNFTLKIRSTKLEDSAMYFCASSSRGYEQYFGPGTRLTVT.

The chain combines TRBV5-1 with TRBJ1-5; 9 nucleotides align to TRBD1. From germline, CDR1 is SGHRS and CDR2 YFSETQ. The CDR3 spans 17 residues. The V and J ends lost 4 bases and 3 bases, in that order; junction bases with no gene match: 11. The CDR3 region has the DNA TGCGCCAGCAGCCCCGCTATCTGGGACAGGGACAATCAGCCCCAGCATTTT. Amino acid sequence: CASSPAIWDRDNQPQHF.

This clone came up a few times. The CDR3 is CASSVGGGLTQYF. CDR3 in DNA: TGTGCCAGCAGTGTGGGGGGGGGTCTGACCCAGTACTTC. The chain links TRBV28 to TRBJ2-5, with 7 bases aligning to TRBD2. V lost 5 bases to trimming and J lost 7 bases; unmatched junction nucleotides: 7. This CDR3 has 13 residues. CDR1 is MDHEN, CDR2 SYDVKM, per germline. The whole variable domain, filled in from reference TRBV28 and TRBJ2-5, reads DVKVTQSSRYLVKRTGEKVFLECVQDMDHENMFWYRQDPGLGLRLIYFSYDVKMKEKGDIPEGYSVSREKKERFSLILESASTNQTSMYLCASSVGGGLTQYFGPGTRLLVL.

In DNA, the CDR3 is TGCGCCAGCAGACTAGGACTAGCGGGAGACAATGAGCAGTTCTTC. It translates to CASRLGLAGDNEQFF. This rearrangement joins TRBV4-1 to TRBJ2-1; TRBD2 agrees at 13 bases. In germline, CDR1 is MGHRA, CDR2 YSYEKL. The CDR3 has 15 amino acids. The V and J ends lost 6 bases and 5 bases, in that order; junction bases with no gene match: 4.

This chain links TRBV7-6 with TRBJ2-7, with D possibly TRBD1 on 5 matching bases. This CDR3 contains 15 residues. The germline CDR1 and CDR2 sequences are SGHVS and FNYEAQ. Trimming shortened V by 1 base and J by 2 bases, and 12 bases separated the two germline ends. DNA for the CDR3: TGTGCCAGCAGCTTAGAGGCAGGGTATGCCTACGAGCAGTACTTC. It is translated as CASSLEAGYAYEQYF.

This clone has just a few counts. J is TRBJ2-3 and V is TRBV27; 7 positions match TRBD1. The CDR3 has 13 amino acids. CDR1 is MNHEY, CDR2 SMNVEV, per germline (reference sequence). Germline trimming cut 5 bases from V and 4 bases from J; bases unmatched to any gene: 3. The CDR3 is CASSGQGADTQYF. CDR3 coding DNA: TGTGCCAGCAGTGGGCAGGGGGCAGATACGCAGTATTTT.

The chain has TRBV5-1 and TRBJ1-1, with D uncertain. Germline CDR1 reads SGHRS; CDR2 reads YFSETQ. The length of the CDR3 is 14 residues. The V and J ends lost 4 bases and 0 bases respectively, with 10 bases between them. DNA for the CDR3: TGCGCCAGCAGCCCGACTTTGATGAACACTGAAGCTTTCTTT. Its protein product is CASSPTLMNTEAFF.